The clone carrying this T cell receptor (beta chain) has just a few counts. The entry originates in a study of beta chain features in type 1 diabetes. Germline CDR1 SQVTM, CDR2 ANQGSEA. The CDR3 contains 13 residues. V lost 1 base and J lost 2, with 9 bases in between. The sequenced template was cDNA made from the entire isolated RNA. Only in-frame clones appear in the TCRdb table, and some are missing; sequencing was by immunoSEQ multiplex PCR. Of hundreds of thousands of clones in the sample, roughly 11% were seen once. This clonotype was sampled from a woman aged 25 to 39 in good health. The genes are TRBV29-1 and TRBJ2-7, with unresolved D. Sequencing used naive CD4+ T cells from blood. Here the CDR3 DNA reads TGCAGCGTTGAAGTGGGCGTAGCCTACGAGCAGTACTTC. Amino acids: CSVEVGVAYEQYF.